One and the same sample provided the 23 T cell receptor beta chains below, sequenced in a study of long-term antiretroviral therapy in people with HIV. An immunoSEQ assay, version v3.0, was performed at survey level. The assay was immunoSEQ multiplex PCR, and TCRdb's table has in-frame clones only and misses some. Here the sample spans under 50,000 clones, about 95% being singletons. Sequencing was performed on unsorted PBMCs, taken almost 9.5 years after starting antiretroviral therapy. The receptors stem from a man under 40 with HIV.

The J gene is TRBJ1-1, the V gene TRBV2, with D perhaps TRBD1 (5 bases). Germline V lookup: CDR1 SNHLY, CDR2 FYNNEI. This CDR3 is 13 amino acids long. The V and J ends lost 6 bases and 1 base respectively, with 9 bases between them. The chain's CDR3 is CASRGTGNTEAFF. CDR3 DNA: TGTGCCAGCAGGGGGACGGGGAACACTGAAGCTTTCTTT. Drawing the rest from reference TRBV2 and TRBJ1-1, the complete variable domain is EPEVTQTPSHQVTQMGQEVILRCVPISNHLYFYWYRQILGQKVEFLVSFYNNEISEKSEIFDDQFSVERPDGSNFTLKIRSTKLEDSAMYFCASRGTGNTEAFFGQGTRLTVV.

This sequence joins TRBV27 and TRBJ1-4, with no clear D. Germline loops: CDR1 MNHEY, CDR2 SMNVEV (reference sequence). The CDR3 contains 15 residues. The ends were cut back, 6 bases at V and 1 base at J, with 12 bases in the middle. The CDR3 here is CASRSRRGTNEKLFF. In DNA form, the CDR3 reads TGTGCCAGCAGGTCGAGGCGGGGAACTAATGAAAAACTGTTTTTT. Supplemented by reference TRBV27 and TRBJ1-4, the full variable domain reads EAQVTQNPRYLITVTGKKLTVTCSQNMNHEYMSWYRQDPGLGLRQIYYSMNVEVTDKGDVPEGYKVSRKEKRNFPLILESPSPNQTSLYFCASRSRRGTNEKLFFGSGTQLSVL.

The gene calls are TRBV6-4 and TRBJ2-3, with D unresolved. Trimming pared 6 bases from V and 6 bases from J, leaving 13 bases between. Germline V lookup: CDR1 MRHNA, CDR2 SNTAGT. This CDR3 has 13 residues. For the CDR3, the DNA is TGTGCCAGCAGCGCTACGGCCCTGGATACGCAGTATTTT. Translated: CASSATALDTQYF.

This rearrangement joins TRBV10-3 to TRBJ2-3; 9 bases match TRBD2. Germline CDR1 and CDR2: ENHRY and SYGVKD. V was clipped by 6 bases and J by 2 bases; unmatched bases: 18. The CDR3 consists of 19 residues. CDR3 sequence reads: CAIRDLTSGYTSNTDTQYF. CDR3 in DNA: TGTGCCATCAGAGACCTGACTAGCGGATACACTTCAAACACAGATACGCAGTATTTT.

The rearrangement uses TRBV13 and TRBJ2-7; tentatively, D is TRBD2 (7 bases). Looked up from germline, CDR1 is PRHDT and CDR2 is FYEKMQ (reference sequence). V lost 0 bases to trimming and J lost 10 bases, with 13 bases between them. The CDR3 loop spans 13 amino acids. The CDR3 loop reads CASSLGRGGDQYV. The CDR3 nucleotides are TGTGCCAGCAGCTTAGGTCGCGGGGGCGATCAGTACGTC.

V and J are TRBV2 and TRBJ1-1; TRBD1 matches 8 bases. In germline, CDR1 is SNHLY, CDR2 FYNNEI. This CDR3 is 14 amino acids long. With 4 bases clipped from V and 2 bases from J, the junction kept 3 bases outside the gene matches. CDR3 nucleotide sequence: TGTGCCAGCAGTGCGGACAGGGATAACACTGAAGCTTTCTTT. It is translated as CASSADRDNTEAFF.

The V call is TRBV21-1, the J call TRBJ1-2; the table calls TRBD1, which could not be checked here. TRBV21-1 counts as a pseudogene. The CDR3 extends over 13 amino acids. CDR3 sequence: CASSATGSDGYTF. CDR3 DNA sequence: TGTGCCAGCAGCGCCACAGGGTCGGATGGCTACACCTTC.

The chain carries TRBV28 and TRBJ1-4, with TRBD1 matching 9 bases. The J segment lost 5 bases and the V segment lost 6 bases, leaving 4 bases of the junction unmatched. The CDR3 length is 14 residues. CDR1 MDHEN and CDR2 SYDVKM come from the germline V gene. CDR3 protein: CASSTGTGNEKLFF. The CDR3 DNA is TGTGCCAGCAGCACCGGGACAGGGAATGAAAAACTGTTTTTT.

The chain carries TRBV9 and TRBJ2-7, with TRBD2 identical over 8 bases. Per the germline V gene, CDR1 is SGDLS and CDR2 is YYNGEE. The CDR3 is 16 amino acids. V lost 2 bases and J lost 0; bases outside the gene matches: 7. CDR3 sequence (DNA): TGTGCCAGCAGCGTCCGAGACGGGGGGGCCTCCTACGAGCAGTACTTC. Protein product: CASSVRDGGASYEQYF.

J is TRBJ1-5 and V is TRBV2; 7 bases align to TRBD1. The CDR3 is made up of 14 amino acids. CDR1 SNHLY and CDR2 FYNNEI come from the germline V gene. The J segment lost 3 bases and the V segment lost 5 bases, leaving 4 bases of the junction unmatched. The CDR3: CASSPTGLNQPQHF. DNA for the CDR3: TGTGCCAGCAGTCCGACAGGGCTCAATCAGCCCCAGCATTTT. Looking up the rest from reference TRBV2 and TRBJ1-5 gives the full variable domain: EPEVTQTPSHQVTQMGQEVILRCVPISNHLYFYWYRQILGQKVEFLVSFYNNEISEKSEIFDDQFSVERPDGSNFTLKIRSTKLEDSAMYFCASSPTGLNQPQHFGDGTRLSIL.

The CDR3 protein is CATSRDRRGRQPQHF. CDR3 bases: TGTGCCACCAGCAGAGATCGGCGGGGCCGTCAGCCCCAGCATTTT. J is TRBJ1-5 and V is TRBV15; D might be TRBD1 (5 bases). CDR3 size: 15 residues. Trimming left V 0 bases short and J 6 bases short, with 12 bases between. Germline V gene lookup returns CDR1 LNHNV and CDR2 YYDKDF (reference sequence).

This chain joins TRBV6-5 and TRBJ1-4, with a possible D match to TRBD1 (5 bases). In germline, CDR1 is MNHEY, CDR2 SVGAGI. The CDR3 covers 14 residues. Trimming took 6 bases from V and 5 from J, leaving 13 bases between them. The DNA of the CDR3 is TGTGCCAGCAGGGGTCGGGGGGGGAATGAAAAACTGTTTTTT. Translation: CASRGRGGNEKLFF.

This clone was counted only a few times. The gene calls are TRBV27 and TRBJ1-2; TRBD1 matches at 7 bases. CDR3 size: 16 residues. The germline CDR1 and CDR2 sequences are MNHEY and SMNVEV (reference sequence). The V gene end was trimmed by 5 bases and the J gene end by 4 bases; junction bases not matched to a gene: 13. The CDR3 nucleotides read TGTGCCAGCAGTCCACACACGGGACAGCTTCCCTATGGCTACACCTTC. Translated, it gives CASSPHTGQLPYGYTF.

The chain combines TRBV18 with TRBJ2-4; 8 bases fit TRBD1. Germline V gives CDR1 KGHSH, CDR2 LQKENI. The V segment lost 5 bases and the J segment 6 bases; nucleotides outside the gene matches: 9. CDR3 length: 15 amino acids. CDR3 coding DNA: TGTGCCAGCTCATACAGGGGGATTAAAGGAAACATTCAGTACTTC. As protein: CASSYRGIKGNIQYF.

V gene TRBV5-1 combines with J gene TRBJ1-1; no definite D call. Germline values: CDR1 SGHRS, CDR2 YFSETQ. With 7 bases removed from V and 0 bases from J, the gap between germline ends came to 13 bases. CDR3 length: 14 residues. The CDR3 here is CASGEGNMNTEAFF. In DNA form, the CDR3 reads TGCGCCAGCGGGGAGGGCAACATGAACACTGAAGCTTTCTTT.

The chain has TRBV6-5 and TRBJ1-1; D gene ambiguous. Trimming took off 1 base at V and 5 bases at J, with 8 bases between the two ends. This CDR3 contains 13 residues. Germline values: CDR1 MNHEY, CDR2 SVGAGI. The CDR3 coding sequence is TGTGCCAGCAGTTACTTAGGGAGGACTGAAGCTTTCTTT. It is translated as CASSYLGRTEAFF.

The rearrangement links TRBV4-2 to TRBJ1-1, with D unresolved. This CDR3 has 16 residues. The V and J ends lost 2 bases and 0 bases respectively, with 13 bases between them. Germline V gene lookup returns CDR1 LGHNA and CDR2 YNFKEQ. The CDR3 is CASSQIELLMNTEAFF. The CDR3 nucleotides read TGTGCCAGCAGCCAAATCGAACTCCTCATGAACACTGAAGCTTTCTTT.

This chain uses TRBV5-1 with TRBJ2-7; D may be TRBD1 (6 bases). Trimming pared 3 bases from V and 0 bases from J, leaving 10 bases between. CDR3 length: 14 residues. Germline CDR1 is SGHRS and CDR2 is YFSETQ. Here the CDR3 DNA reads TGCGCCAGCAGCTGGACAGTCCCCTCCTACGAGCAGTACTTC. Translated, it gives CASSWTVPSYEQYF.

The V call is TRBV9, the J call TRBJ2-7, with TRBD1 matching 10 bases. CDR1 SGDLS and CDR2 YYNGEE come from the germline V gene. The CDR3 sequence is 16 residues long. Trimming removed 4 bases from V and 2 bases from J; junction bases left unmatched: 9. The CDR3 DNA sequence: TGTGCCAGCAGCCCACGGGGACAGGGGTTGACCTACGAGCAGTACTTC. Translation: CASSPRGQGLTYEQYF.

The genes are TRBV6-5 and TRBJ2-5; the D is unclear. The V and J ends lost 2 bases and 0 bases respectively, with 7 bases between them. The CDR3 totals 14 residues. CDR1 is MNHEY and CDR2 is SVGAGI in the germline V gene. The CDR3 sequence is CASSYGRNQETQYF. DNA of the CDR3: TGTGCCAGCAGTTACGGACGGAACCAAGAGACCCAGTACTTC.

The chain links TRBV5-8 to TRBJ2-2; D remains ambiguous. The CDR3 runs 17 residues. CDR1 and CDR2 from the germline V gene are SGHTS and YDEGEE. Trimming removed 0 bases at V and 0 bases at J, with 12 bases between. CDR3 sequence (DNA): TGTGCCAGCAGCTTGGCGCGGCCTTACACGAACACCGGGGAGCTGTTTTTT. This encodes CASSLARPYTNTGELFF.

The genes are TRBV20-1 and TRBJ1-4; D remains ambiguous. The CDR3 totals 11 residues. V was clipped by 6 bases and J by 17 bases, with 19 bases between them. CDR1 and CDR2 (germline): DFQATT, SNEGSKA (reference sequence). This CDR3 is CSARFWLVGFF. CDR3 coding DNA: TGCAGTGCCCGATTCTGGTTAGTTGGATTTTTT.

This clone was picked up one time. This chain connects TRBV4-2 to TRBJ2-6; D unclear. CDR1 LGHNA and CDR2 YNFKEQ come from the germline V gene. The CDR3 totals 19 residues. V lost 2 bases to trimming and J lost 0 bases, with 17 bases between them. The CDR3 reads CASSQLPLGPVSGANVLTF. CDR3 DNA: TGTGCCAGCAGCCAACTTCCTTTGGGCCCTGTCTCTGGGGCCAACGTCCTGACTTTC.